This T cell receptor (beta chain) was found in a study of beta chain features in type 1 diabetes. General observations from the study: Sampled from patients, naive, central memory and Treg TCRB repertoires appeared more similar than those sampled from healthy donors. VDJ junctions sequenced from type 1 diabetes patients showed fewer insertions and more deletions. Shorter TCRB CDR3s, moderately but significantly so, marked every one of the four CD4+ subsets in Type 1 diabetes patients.

As to this clone: The antigen is unknown.

Of the isolated RNA, all was reverse transcribed, and so the sequenced material was expressed TCRB transcripts. TCRdb keeps only in-frame clones here, not all; method: immunoSEQ multiplex PCR. The sample holds around 710,000 clones, approximately 13% seen once. Germline values: CDR1 LGHNA, CDR2 YSLEER. The CDR3 contains 13 residues. V lost 8 bases and J lost 3; bases outside the gene matches: 5. The receptor was derived from a man aged 25-45 years with type 1 diabetes. Sequencing was carried out using naive CD4+ T cells from blood. This chain connects TRBV4-3 to TRBJ2-5, with TRBD2 identical over 8 bases. CDR3 in DNA: TGCGCCAGCCGACGAGCGGGGGAAGAGACCCAGTACTTC. As protein: CASRRAGEETQYF.